This T cell receptor (beta chain) was identified during a study of T cells after yellow fever vaccination. Study-wide context: When fractions had low cell numbers, they were prepared with SMART-Seq v4 Ultra Low Input. Regarding the study as a whole: Reappearing after the booster were most of the clones from primary vaccination (around 96% CD4, 88% CD8). Researchers report a weaker secondary response that nonetheless peaked faster, day 5 versus 15.

A universal primer site and UMIs were added as TCR cDNA was made by 5'RACE template switching. One entry per CDR3 protein results from TCRdb running MiXCR on the 5' RACE reads. Among 400,000 to 650,000 distinct CDR3 sequences listed, just over 20% were seen once. Concerning this clonotype: As yet, its antigen is unknown.

The germline V gene has CDR1 MDHEN and CDR2 SYDVKM. The CDR3 runs to 13 residues. Trimming left V 6 bases short and J 0 bases short, with 6 bases between. This TCR came from a man aged 18-30 years who received the YFV17D yellow fever vaccine. This sample comprised PBMCs, obtained about 20 days after the first yellow fever vaccination. This chain uses TRBV28 with TRBJ1-3; D may be TRBD1 (5 bases). The CDR3 nucleotides are TGTGCCAGCAGACAGGCCTCTGGAAACACCATATATTTT. It specifies CASRQASGNTIYF.